This passage covers 6 T cell receptor beta chains from one sample sequenced in a study of cytomegalovirus exposure and HLA in healthy donors. Sequencing was performed with immunoSEQ multiplex PCR; in TCRdb, only in-frame clones are kept and a portion is missing. Among under 250,000 clones, around 86% were seen once, and the ten largest hold about 2%. Sequencing was performed on PBMCs. The origin of the receptors is a woman aged 18-35 years in good health and CMV-seropositive.

The CDR3 sequence: CASSLSSTGYEQYF. The CDR3 DNA sequence: TGTGCCAGCAGCTTAAGTTCGACAGGCTACGAGCAGTACTTC. The rearrangement uses TRBV7-7 and TRBJ2-7; possible D gene TRBD1, 6 bases. The V gene lost 2 bases and the J gene lost 3 bases, with 11 bases spanning the gap. The CDR3 contains 14 residues. Germline V lookup: CDR1 SSHAT, CDR2 FNYEAQ (reference sequence).

The gene calls are TRBV28 and TRBJ2-1; 10 bases align to TRBD2. V gave up 4 bases and J gave up 3 bases; unmatched junction bases: 3. Per germline, CDR1 MDHEN and CDR2 SYDVKM. This CDR3 comprises 15 residues. The CDR3: CASSSLAGVYNEQFF. The CDR3 DNA reads as TGTGCCAGCAGTTCTCTAGCGGGAGTCTACAATGAGCAGTTCTTC.

This clone has only a few counts. The chain couples TRBV4-1 to TRBJ1-2; maybe TRBD1 (6 bases). The CDR3 loop spans 15 amino acids. Trimming took off 4 bases at V and 2 bases at J, with 14 bases between the two ends. Germline V gene sequence: CDR1 MGHRA, CDR2 YSYEKL. This CDR3 reads CASSLRQQGNYGYTF. CDR3 DNA sequence: TGCGCCAGCAGCCTAAGACAACAGGGAAACTATGGCTACACCTTC.

Here the CDR3 reads CAWSVPPDRENTDTQYF. The CDR3 nucleotides are TGTGCCTGGAGTGTACCGCCGGACAGGGAGAACACAGATACGCAGTATTTT. This sequence joins TRBV30 and TRBJ2-3; 8 bases map to TRBD1. This CDR3 spans 17 amino acids. V was pared by 0 bases and J by 2 bases, with 10 bases of the junction left unmatched. The germline V gene has CDR1 GTSNPN and CDR2 SVGIG (reference sequence).

V gene TRBV11-2 combines with J gene TRBJ2-7, with D unclear. The V end was cut by 1 base, the J end by 10 bases, with 8 bases between. Germline V CDR1 and CDR2: SGHAT, FQNNGV. The CDR3 runs 11 residues. The CDR3 DNA reads as TGTGCCAGCAGCTTAGCGACTTTCCAGTACTTC. Its protein is CASSLATFQYF.

V is TRBV19 and J is TRBJ1-1; D not certain. Trimming removed 2 bases at V and 4 bases at J, with 11 bases between. CDR1 is LNHDA, CDR2 SQIVND, per germline (reference sequence). The CDR3 has 14 amino acids. The CDR3: CASSILSERTEAFF. The CDR3, as DNA: TGTGCCAGTAGTATATTGAGTGAGCGCACTGAAGCTTTCTTT.